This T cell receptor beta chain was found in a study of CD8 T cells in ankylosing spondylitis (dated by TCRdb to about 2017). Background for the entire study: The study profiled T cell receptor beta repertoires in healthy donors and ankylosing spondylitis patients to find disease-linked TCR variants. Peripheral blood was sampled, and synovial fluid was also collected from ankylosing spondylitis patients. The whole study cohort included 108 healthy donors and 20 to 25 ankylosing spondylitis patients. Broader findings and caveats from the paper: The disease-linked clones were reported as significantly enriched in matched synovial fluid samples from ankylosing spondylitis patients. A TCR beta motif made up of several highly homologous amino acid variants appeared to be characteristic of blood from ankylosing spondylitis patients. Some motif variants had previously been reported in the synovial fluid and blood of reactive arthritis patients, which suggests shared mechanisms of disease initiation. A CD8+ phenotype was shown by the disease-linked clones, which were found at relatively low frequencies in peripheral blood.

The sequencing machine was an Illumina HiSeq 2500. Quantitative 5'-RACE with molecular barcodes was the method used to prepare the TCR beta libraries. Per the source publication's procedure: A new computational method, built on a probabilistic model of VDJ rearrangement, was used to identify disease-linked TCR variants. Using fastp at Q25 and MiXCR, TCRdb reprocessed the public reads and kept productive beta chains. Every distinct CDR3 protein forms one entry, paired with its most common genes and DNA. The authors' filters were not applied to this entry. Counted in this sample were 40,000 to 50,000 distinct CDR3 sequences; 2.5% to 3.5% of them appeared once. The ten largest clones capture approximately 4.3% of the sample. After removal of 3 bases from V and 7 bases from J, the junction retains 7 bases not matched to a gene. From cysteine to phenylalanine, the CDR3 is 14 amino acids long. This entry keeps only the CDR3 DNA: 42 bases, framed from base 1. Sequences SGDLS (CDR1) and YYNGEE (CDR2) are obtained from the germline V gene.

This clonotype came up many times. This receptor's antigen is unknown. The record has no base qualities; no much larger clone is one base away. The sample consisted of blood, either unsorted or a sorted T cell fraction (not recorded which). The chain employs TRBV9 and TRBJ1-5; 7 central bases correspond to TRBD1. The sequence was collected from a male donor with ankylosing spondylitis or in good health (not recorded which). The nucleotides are TGTGCCAGCAGCGCGGGACAGCCGGGGCAGCCCCAGCATTTT. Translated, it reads CASSAGQPGQPQHF.